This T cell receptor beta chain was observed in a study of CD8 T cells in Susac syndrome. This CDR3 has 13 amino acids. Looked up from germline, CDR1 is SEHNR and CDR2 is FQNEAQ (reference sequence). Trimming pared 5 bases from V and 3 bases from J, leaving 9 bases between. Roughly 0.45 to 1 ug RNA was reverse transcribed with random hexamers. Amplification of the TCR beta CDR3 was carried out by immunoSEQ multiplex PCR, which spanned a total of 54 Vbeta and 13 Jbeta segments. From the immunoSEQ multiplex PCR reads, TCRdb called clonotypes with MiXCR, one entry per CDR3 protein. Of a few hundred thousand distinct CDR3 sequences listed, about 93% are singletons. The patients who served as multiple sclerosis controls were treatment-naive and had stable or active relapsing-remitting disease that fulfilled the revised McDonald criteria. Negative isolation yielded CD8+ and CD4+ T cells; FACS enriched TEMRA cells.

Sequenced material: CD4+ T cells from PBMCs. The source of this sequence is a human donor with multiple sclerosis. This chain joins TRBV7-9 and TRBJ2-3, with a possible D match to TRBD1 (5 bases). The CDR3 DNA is TGTGCCAGCAGCGTCCGACAGACAGATACGCAGTATTTT. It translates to CASSVRQTDTQYF.